This paragraph covers one TCR beta chain sequence. There is no known antigen for this receptor. No qualities accompany the bases; no much larger clone lies one base away. This record comes from a study of patients and donors after allogeneic stem cell transplantation (dated by TCRdb to the early 2020s). The library was built by means of RT-PCR. TCRdb records NextSeq 550 as the sequencer. The raw public data were reprocessed by TCRdb itself: fastp quality trimming at Q25, MiXCR clonotype calling, in-frame beta chains only. Records with the same CDR3 protein are collapsed into one entry carrying the most frequent genes and DNA. For this sample the table gives about 960,000 distinct CDR3 sequences, of which about a sixth were detected only once. 5% to 6.5% of the sample belongs to the ten largest clones. The trim is 6 bases for V and 6 bases for J, with a gap of 16 bases between the germline ends. CDR1 and CDR2 are read off the germline V gene as SGDLS and YYNGEE. The CDR3, cysteine through phenylalanine, is 14 amino acids long. Only the CDR3 DNA is retained, 42 bases long and in frame from the first base.

The TCR sequence derives from a human donor who was either an allogeneic HSCT recipient or a stem cell or donor lymphocyte infusion donor (not recorded which). It is not recorded whose cells these are; they may come from a transplant donor. This sequence uses TRBV9 and TRBJ2-1, with a weak D call of TRBD1 (6 bases match). Sequences were obtained from blood, either unsorted or a sorted T cell fraction (not recorded which). The DNA is TGTGCCAGCAACCGGGACACAGGTGCCAATGAGCAGTTCTTC. Its amino acids are CASNRDTGANEQFF.